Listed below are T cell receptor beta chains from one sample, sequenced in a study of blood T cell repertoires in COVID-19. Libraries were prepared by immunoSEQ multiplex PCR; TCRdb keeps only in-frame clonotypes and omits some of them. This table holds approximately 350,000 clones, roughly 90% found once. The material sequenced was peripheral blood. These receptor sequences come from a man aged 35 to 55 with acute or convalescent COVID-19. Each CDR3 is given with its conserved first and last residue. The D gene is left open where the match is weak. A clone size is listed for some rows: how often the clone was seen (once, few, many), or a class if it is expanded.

TGTGCCAGCAGACGAGGACTTTTTAGCAATCAGCCCCAGCATTTT,CASRRGLFSNQPQHF,TRBJ1-5,TRBV6-1,.,.
TGTGCCTGGCCAAACGATGGAGGGTTTGGATATGGCTACACCTTC,CAWPNDGGFGYGYTF,TRBJ1-2,TRBV30,.,.
TGTGCCAGCAGCGTCGACCACAGCGGGCGAAACACTGAAGCTTTCTTT,CASSVDHSGRNTEAFF,TRBJ1-1,TRBV9,.,.
TGCGCCAGCAGCCGAACCGGGACAGGGGATTCACCCCTCCACTTT,CASSRTGTGDSPLHF,TRBJ1-6,TRBV4-3,.,TRBD1
TGTGCCAGCAGTTTAAGTGACACTTTATTCTCCTACGAGCAGTACTTC,CASSLSDTLFSYEQYF,TRBJ2-7,TRBV27,.,.
TGTGCCAGTAGTTCGACCGGGACAGGGGGCGGCTATGGCTACACCTTC,CASSSTGTGGGYGYTF,TRBJ1-2,TRBV19,.,TRBD1
TGTGCCAGTAGTATTAAGGCGGGGGGCAACACCGGGGAGCTGTTTTTT,CASSIKAGGNTGELFF,TRBJ2-2,TRBV19,.,TRBD2
TGTGCCAGCAGCCCGTCTGGCAGGGCGAACACCGGGGAGCTGTTTTTT,CASSPSGRANTGELFF,TRBJ2-2,TRBV7-9,once,.
TGCGCCAGCAGCCAAGAGGCCGGGACAGGGGGAAACGAGCAGTACTTC,CASSQEAGTGGNEQYF,TRBJ2-7,TRBV4-3,.,TRBD1
TGTGCCAGCAGTTACTCTAAATCGAACACTGAAGCTTTCTTT,CASSYSKSNTEAFF,TRBJ1-1,TRBV6-5,.,.
TGCAGCGTCGCGGGAGGGGACAGCTACGAGCAGTACTTC,CSVAGGDSYEQYF,TRBJ2-7,TRBV29-1,.,TRBD2
TGTGCCAGCAGTTCAACAGGGGACAATGAGCAGTTCTTC,CASSSTGDNEQFF,TRBJ2-1,TRBV28,.,TRBD1
TGTGCCAGCAGTTCGCCGCTAGCGGGGGGCCTATCGGGTGAGCAGTTCTTC,CASSSPLAGGLSGEQFF,TRBJ2-1,TRBV27,.,TRBD2
TGTGCCAGCAGCCCGACAGGGAATCGACACACTGAAGCTTTCTTT,CASSPTGNRHTEAFF,TRBJ1-1,TRBV7-3,.,TRBD1
TGCAGTGCTAGAATAGTTACTGAGCAGTTCTTC,CSARIVTEQFF,TRBJ2-1,TRBV20-1,.,.
TGTGCCAGCAGCCAAGATCTGAAATGGACTAGCGGGGGCTTTCAAGTCTTC,CASSQDLKWTSGGFQVF,TRBJ2-1,TRBV3-1/TRBV3-2,.,TRBD2
TGTGCCAGCAGCTTAGCCCAGACACTTCCCACTGAAGCTTTCTTT,CASSLAQTLPTEAFF,TRBJ1-1,TRBV7-2,.,.
TGTGCCAGCAGTTACGCGGGGACAGGGGTGAACACTGAAGCTTTCTTT,CASSYAGTGVNTEAFF,TRBJ1-1,TRBV6-5,.,TRBD1
TGTGCCAGCAGTTTGACAGGGGGCTATGGCTACACCTTC,CASSLTGGYGYTF,TRBJ1-2,TRBV28,.,TRBD1
TGTGCTAGCAATTCGGGTCCCACCCAAGATACGCAGTATTTT,CASNSGPTQDTQYF,TRBJ2-3,TRBV12-5,.,.
TGTGCCAGCAGTGAAGCGAGAGGGACTGAAGCTTTCTTT,CASSEARGTEAFF,TRBJ1-1,TRBV6-1,.,.
TGTGCCAGCAGCCCCGGCCCAGGGCCCCGGGGGAGCTACACCTTC,CASSPGPGPRGSYTF,TRBJ1-2,TRBV11-2,few,.
TGTGCCAGTAGTATTTTTCGGACAGGGGCCGACTACGAGCAGTACTTC,CASSIFRTGADYEQYF,TRBJ2-7,TRBV19,.,TRBD1
TGTGCCAGCAGTTGGGGGGGCCACACTAACAATGAGCAGTTCTTC,CASSWGGHTNNEQFF,TRBJ2-1,TRBV5-4,.,.
TGCAGTGCTACCGGGGGATACGAGCAGTACTTC,CSATGGYEQYF,TRBJ2-7,TRBV20-1,.,.
TGTGCCAGCAGCTTAGATGGCGGGAGGGGGGTCGATGAGCAGTTCTTC,CASSLDGGRGVDEQFF,TRBJ2-1,TRBV7-9,.,TRBD2
TGTGCCAGCACCGCTACCTTCTCCTACGAGCAGTACTTC,CASTATFSYEQYF,TRBJ2-7,TRBV28,once,.
TGTGCCAGCAGTTACTCCCTGGGGCAGGGGCTTTCCTACGAGCAGTACTTC,CASSYSLGQGLSYEQYF,TRBJ2-7,TRBV6-2/TRBV6-3,.,.
TGTGCCACCAGTGATCCCGGGGAAAAGGATGAGCAGTTCTTC,CATSDPGEKDEQFF,TRBJ2-1,TRBV24-1,.,.
TGTGCCAGCAGTCTTTCGGACAGTAACACTGAAGCTTTCTTT,CASSLSDSNTEAFF,TRBJ1-1,TRBV6-5,.,.
TGCGCCAGCAGGGCCGGGACAGCAAATAATGAAAAACTGTTTTTT,CASRAGTANNEKLFF,TRBJ1-4,TRBV5-1,.,TRBD1
TGTGCCAGCTCAACCACAGGGGGCAGGGAGACCCAGTACTTC,CASSTTGGRETQYF,TRBJ2-5,TRBV18,.,TRBD1
TGCGCCAGCAGCTCATTACAGGGGGACGACACTGAAGCTTTCTTT,CASSSLQGDDTEAFF,TRBJ1-1,TRBV5-1,.,TRBD1
TGTGCCAGCAGCGTACTAAGACGCACAGATACGCAGTATTTT,CASSVLRRTDTQYF,TRBJ2-3,TRBV5-6,.,.
TGTGCCAGCAGTTGGGGACTAGCGGGAAGTATCTACGAGCAGTACTTC,CASSWGLAGSIYEQYF,TRBJ2-7,TRBV6-5,.,TRBD2
TGTGCCAGCAGCCCTCTACCCCGGGGTAGCGGGGGGTCCACAGATACGCAGTATTTT,CASSPLPRGSGGSTDTQYF,TRBJ2-3,TRBV7-3,.,TRBD2
TGCAGCGCCGTAGCGGGTACCTACGAGCAGTACTTC,CSAVAGTYEQYF,TRBJ2-7,TRBV29-1,.,TRBD2
TGTGCCTGGACGGGTGCCTATGGCTACACCTTC,CAWTGAYGYTF,TRBJ1-2,TRBV30,once,.
TGTGCCAGCAGCTTCTGGACTAGCGGGAGTAGGGAGACCCAGTACTTC,CASSFWTSGSRETQYF,TRBJ2-5,TRBV5-8,.,TRBD2
TGTGCCAGCCGTAGTGCTAGCGGGGTGGATGAGCAGTTCTTC,CASRSASGVDEQFF,TRBJ2-1,TRBV28,.,TRBD2
TGCGCCAGCAGCACCCCTTTGACAGGCGGTAATACCGGGGAGCTGTTTTTT,CASSTPLTGGNTGELFF,TRBJ2-2,TRBV5-1,.,.
TGTGCCAGCAGTTTAGCACATAAGGGGTCACCCCTCCACTTT,CASSLAHKGSPLHF,TRBJ1-6,TRBV28,once,.
TGCAGCGTTGCCGACAGGGCCTTTAATGAAAAACTGTTTTTT,CSVADRAFNEKLFF,TRBJ1-4,TRBV29-1,.,TRBD1
TGTGCCAGCAATCCGGGACAGGGTTTCTTC,CASNPGQGFF,TRBJ2-7,TRBV27,few,TRBD1
TGTGCCAGCAGCTCGTACGAGCAGTACTTC,CASSSYEQYF,TRBJ2-7,TRBV7-9,.,.
TGTGCCATCAGTGACAGGGACACTGAAGCTTTCTTT,CAISDRDTEAFF,TRBJ1-1,TRBV10-3,many,.
TGTGCCAGCAGCTTAGGGGCACTGAGCTCCTACGAGCAGTACTTC,CASSLGALSSYEQYF,TRBJ2-7,TRBV11-2,once,.
TGTGCCAGCTCTTTTTATCTACTGAACACTGAAGCTTTCTTT,CASSFYLLNTEAFF,TRBJ1-1,TRBV2,once,.
TGTGCCAGCAGCAAGCGGGACGGAGCTAACTATGGCTACACCTTC,CASSKRDGANYGYTF,TRBJ1-2,TRBV7-8,.,.
TGTGCCAGCAGCTTAGCCGGGACAGGGAACCACTACGAGCAGTACTTC,CASSLAGTGNHYEQYF,TRBJ2-7,TRBV7-9,.,TRBD1
TGTGCCTGGAGTATGACAGCACCCTACGAGCAGTACTTC,CAWSMTAPYEQYF,TRBJ2-7,TRBV30,.,.